Listed here is a single T cell receptor (beta chain). Its antigen remains unidentified. No per-base quality is available; no much larger clone lies one base away. Libraries came from the immunoSEQ multiplex PCR assay. For the multiplex PCR, a mixture combining 60 forward primers for TCR Vbeta segments and 13 reverse primers for TCR Jbeta segments was used. Amplification of the CDR3 region of rearranged TCR beta genes was performed with a multiplex PCR assay on genomic DNA. The Illumina HiSeq System was used to sequence the amplified TCR beta libraries as 87-base-pair reads. The paper's data handling went like this. In a later analysis, tens of millions of unique TCR beta chains were counted across the 650 to 700 repertoires, and approximately 11 million of these chains were shared by at least two donors. A nearest-neighbor algorithm error-corrected the raw reads and collapsed the reads into unique sequences, merging closely related sequences to remove PCR and sequencing errors. CDR3 sequences were aligned to IMGT reference sequences to assign V, D and J gene segments. Each retained sequence needed at least a six-nucleotide match to both a V gene segment and a J gene segment. Rearrangements were classified as productive when the CDR3 lacked stop codons and remained in frame with V and J, and all other rearrangements were classified as non-productive. Following IMGT convention, CDR3 was defined as the stretch from the second conserved V-encoded cysteine up to the conserved J-encoded phenylalanine. Sequences without an unambiguous match to a single V gene segment were excluded from the earlier analysis of 450 to 750 of the donors. An earlier analysis of a few hundred of the donors classified V segments as functional when productive rearrangements were above 56.7% and as segregating when the standard deviation between donors was above 5%. A statistical classification framework was built for diagnosing cytomegalovirus status from the catalog of TCR beta chain sequences. In a later analysis, TCR nucleotide sequences were compared against IMGT/GENE-DB human TR gene sequences so that V and J genes could be assigned. The TCRdist pipeline was used in a later analysis to assign CDR3 sequences and most-parsimonious VDJ recombination scenarios. In a later analysis, each TCR beta chain was defined by its CDR3 amino acid sequence together with its V-gene family, and reads lacking a unique V-gene family were excluded. As a way to deal with suspected cross-contamination and a sequencing artifact, a later analysis dropped nearly 600 nucleotide sequences that were highly shared and had low generation probability. In a later analysis, a clonal expansion index for each public chain was calculated from normalized within-repertoire ranks of inferred template counts. A later analysis computed generation probabilities with a VDJ recombination model fitted to out-of-frame rearrangements, and checked the results against IGoR. A later analysis scored TCR-TCR, TCR-HLA and TCR-CMV co-occurrence with hypergeometric tests, applying a repertoire-size bias correction to TCR pairs. To estimate false discovery rates, a later analysis permuted the HLA or CMV assignments 20 times. In a later analysis, co-occurring TCRs were grouped using DBSCAN, with TCRdist sequence similarity added in when clustering inside HLA-allele-positive subsets. For co-occurrence clustering, repertoires with fewer than 30,000 or more than 120,000 public chains were excluded, along with five repertoires with anomalous nucleotide sharing. As stored in TCRdb, this immuneACCESS dataset retains in-frame rearrangements with V and J assigned. A fraction of the clones does not appear; measured against another copy, unresolved V genes explain less than half of the discrepancy, and the remainder lacks a known reason. For V, J and clone size, that table is used; D and trimming come from the DNA. For this sample the table gives about 110,000 clones, of which about three quarters were detected only once. 1.3% of the sample belongs to the ten largest clones.

The cohort consisted of 650 to 850 healthy bone marrow donors. At the time of sampling, all cohort members were nominally healthy, though unrecorded immune exposures were likely present. The donor tested CMV seronegative, placing the donor among the 352 seronegative members of the cohort. Each donor provided a peripheral blood sample, and peripheral blood mononuclear cells were used for TCR beta sequencing. Genomic DNA extraction from the blood cell samples was performed with the Qiagen DNeasy Blood Extraction Kit. The entry originates in a study of cytomegalovirus exposure and HLA in healthy donors listed by TCRdb under 2017. About the study as a whole: An earlier analysis of approximately 550 of the donors reported 250 to 350 Gb of sequence data and 100 million to 130 million unique TCR beta sequences from 150 million to 200 million T cells. In a later genetic analysis, genome-wide SNP genotypes for about three fifths of the roughly 670 donors were used, and that subset was treated as a discovery cohort. Rather than using new phenotypic data, the later analysis identified candidate immune exposures from TCR beta sequences and from how often those sequences occurred across donors. To decide whether each TCR beta V gene segment behaved as functional or pseudogenic, an earlier analysis of some 540 of the donors relied on high-throughput TCR beta sequencing. The genetic ancestry cluster associated with self-reported Caucasian donors included roughly 84% of the 398 genotyped donors. The study aimed to test whether signatures of past pathogen exposure could be identified by cataloging public T cell receptors. Across roughly 420 genotyped donors of the cohort, an average of about 200,000 unique TCR beta nucleotide sequences per donor were sequenced, and roughly 20% of those sequences were non-productive. Approximately 300 gigabases of sequencing data and around 90 million unique TCR sequences made up an early release that covered several hundred HLA-typed donors. Every discovery cohort repertoire had been produced on one sequencing platform. In addition to the first cohort of 650 to 750 subjects, a separate validation cohort of 120 different subjects was used. The number of typed donors differed by locus: roughly 629-630 for A, B, C, DRB1 and DQB1; 522 for DQA1; approximately 600 for DPA1; and roughly 470 for DPB1. HLA typing covered class I and class II loci at four-digit resolution. Because of strong linkage in the cohort, a handful of DR-DQ haplotypes were treated as single units for association and clustering. To predict cytomegalovirus infection status, the study brought together high-throughput TCR immunosequencing, statistical association of individual TCRs with disease status, and machine learning. Donor age, sex, ethnicity and CMV serostatus were compiled alongside the repertoire data. A later analysis re-examined previously published TCR beta repertoires from over 500 donors and added high-resolution HLA genotyping to investigate patterns of TCR occurrence. Using immunosequencing, the study profiled T cell repertoires from fewer than 700 subjects and related those repertoires to cytomegalovirus serostatus. Study-level results and caveats: Some IMGT-functional V segments, including TRBV6-2 and TRBV6-3, could not be told apart with the 87-base-pair reads, so those segments were excluded. According to the authors, the approach could potentially be generalized to other disease states and immunological phenotypes. A total of 150 or so TCR beta chains were listed by the study as associated with cytomegalovirus. In vitro tests confirmed that a few of the cytomegalovirus-associated TCR beta chains recognize cytomegalovirus antigens. A later analysis associated around 16,000 TCR beta sequences with specific HLA alleles at a false discovery rate of 0.05. A cluster of highly shared sequence variants was judged likely to represent a technical artifact of the sequencing pipeline. Assigning TCR associations to individual alleles was difficult when HLA alleles, especially DR and DQ, strongly co-occurred. In a later analysis, HLA-associated TCR beta chains showed more clonal expansion and lower generation probabilities than non-associated chains that were equally common. The cohort was sequenced for TCR beta chains only, and without alpha or paired-chain data the features that could be detected were limited. Linkage disequilibrium might explain the correlated functional status among segregating V segments, but an unknown experimental factor could not be ruled out. For the cohort, immune exposure information was limited to CMV serostatus. A later analysis reported that several top co-occurrence clusters appeared linked to parvovirus B19, influenza, CMV and Epstein-Barr virus. In a later analysis, the rate of TCR association differed among HLA loci, with DRB1 alleles having the most associated TCRs and HLA-C alleles having the fewest. The classifier was reported to diagnose cytomegalovirus status with high specificity and sensitivity in both the original and validation cohorts. Most TCR sequences were seen in very few donors, while some public TCRs were found in many individuals. Because HLA typing was unavailable for some donors at each locus, only the typed subset was used in association tests. An earlier analysis of some 560 of the donors showed that most TCR beta V segments appeared in productive rearrangements either about 90% or about 30% of the time, which broadly matched IMGT annotations. A later analysis found that most CMV-associated TCR beta chains appeared HLA-restricted, with HLA associations seemingly driven largely by CMV exposure. A further reported finding was that TCR beta sequences accurately predicted the HLA-A and HLA-B alleles for most subjects in the first cohort. In a later genetic analysis, a missense DCLRE1C variant was associated with V-gene and J-gene trimming of TCR beta chains, and the association was replicated in an independent cohort. The earlier analysis of 587 of the donors excluded approximately 15 rarely observed V segments, including chromosome 9 orphons, because counts were too low. According to a later genetic analysis, donors in an Asian-associated ancestry cluster had fewer N-insertions in productive TCRs than the roughly 670-donor mean. Presence/absence analyses assumed roughly uniform sequencing depth across donors, an assumption that may not hold.

The CDR3 runs 15 residues from the cysteine to the phenylalanine. Only the CDR3 DNA is retained, 45 bases long and in frame from the first base. Taken from the germline V gene, the CDR1 and CDR2 loops are MNHNS and SASEGT. Relative to germline, V is missing 0 bases and J is missing 10 bases, with 5 bases of the junction outside any gene match. Material: PBMCs. The receptor was derived from a woman between 25 and 40 years old in good health and CMV-seronegative. Rearrangement joined TRBV6-1 to TRBJ1-6, with 8 central nucleotides matching TRBD1. The nucleotides read TGTGCCAGCAGTGAAGCGGGACAGGTTTGGTCACCCCTCCACTTT. This codes for CASSEAGQVWSPLHF.